This entry describes one TCR beta chain. Via MiXCR, TCRdb re-called the RT-PCR reads, giving one row per CDR3 protein. The sample includes about 410,000 distinct CDR3 sequences, approximately 16% of them seen just once. With 0 bases clipped from V and 4 bases from J, the junction kept 3 bases outside the gene matches. Germline V gene lookup returns CDR1 MNHEY and CDR2 SVGAGI. This CDR3 is 16 amino acids long. This sample was included in a study of patients and donors after allogeneic stem cell transplantation. The clonotype originates from a human donor who was either an allogeneic HSCT recipient or a stem cell or donor lymphocyte infusion donor (not recorded which). It is not recorded whose cells these are; they may come from a transplant donor. Sample: blood, either unsorted or a sorted T cell fraction (not recorded which). The chain uses TRBV6-5 and TRBJ2-2, with 9 bases that match TRBD2. CDR3 sequence (DNA): TGTGCCAGCAGTTACTCGATTAGCGGGGGCACCGGGGAGCTGTTTTTT. This gives the protein CASSYSISGGTGELFF.